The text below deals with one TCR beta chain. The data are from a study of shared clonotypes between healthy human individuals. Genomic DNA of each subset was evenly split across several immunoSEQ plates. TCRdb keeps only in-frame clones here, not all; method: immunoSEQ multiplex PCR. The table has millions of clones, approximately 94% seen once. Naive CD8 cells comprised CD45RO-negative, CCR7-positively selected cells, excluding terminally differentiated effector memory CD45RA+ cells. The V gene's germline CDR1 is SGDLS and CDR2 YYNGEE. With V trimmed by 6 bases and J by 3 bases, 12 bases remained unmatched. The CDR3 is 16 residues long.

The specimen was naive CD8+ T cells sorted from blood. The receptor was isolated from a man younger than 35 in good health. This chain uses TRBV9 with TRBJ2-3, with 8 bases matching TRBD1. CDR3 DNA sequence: TGTGCCAGCAATTTTGGGACAGGCGAACCTACAGATACGCAGTATTTT. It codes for CASNFGTGEPTDTQYF.